Listed below are T cell receptor beta chains from one sample, sequenced in a study of cytomegalovirus exposure and HLA in healthy donors. TCRdb keeps only in-frame clones here, not all; method: immunoSEQ multiplex PCR. The sample includes 150,000 to 200,000 clones, approximately 80% of them seen just once. Sequencing used PBMCs. All receptors derive from a man aged 18 to 30 in good health and CMV-seronegative. CDR3s include the opening cysteine and the closing phenylalanine or tryptophan. Size tells how often a clone was seen (once, few, many) or the class of an expanded clone, and some rows leave it out.

v_call clone_size cdr3_aa
TRBV9 once CASSVPFNYGYTF
TRBV9 - CASSGTSGNTIYF
TRBV9 - CASSVDTTGELFF
TRBV5-4 - CASSVKEGLAGAETQYF
TRBV6-5 - CASSYVGGVAHNEQFF
TRBV10-3 - CAIRARTGTDTQYF
TRBV27 - CASSHGSDQPQHF
TRBV10-1 - CASSGIRTPYNEQFF
TRBV9 few CASSVTSGAHEQYF
TRBV28 - CASSGGAGNQPQHF
TRBV4-3 - CASSQAGGPPDTQYF
TRBV25-1 - CASSAYSPGDTEAFF
TRBV11-3 - CASSLEVKDRDAFF
TRBV29-1 - CSVRLVGDYGYTF
TRBV6-5 few CASSYAGLAFF
TRBV5-1 few CASSLTGTVNTEAFF
TRBV6-1 - CASRRGDRIDEQFF
TRBV5-1 once CASSLSSGTGIPYEQYF
TRBV9 - CASSVDQGNYGYTF
TRBV5-7 - CASSPPGQGEPINQPQHF
TRBV5-1 - CASSLATSGSDEQYF
TRBV28 - CASRTGQASNTEAFF
TRBV27 - CASSPRGGINTGELFF
TRBV7-9 - CASSPRDNEKLFF
TRBV7-9 - CASSRPTANTVYEQYF
TRBV19 few CASRGDRPGAFF
TRBV7-3 - CASSPSYRTGTSGEAFF
TRBV7-9 once CASSLAKVGQGISTEAFF
TRBV6-5 - CASSGTTGEQFF
TRBV2 - CASGEYTEAFF
TRBV5-6 - CASSLFGQGEGDTQYF
TRBV5-1 - CATRAGSRPYNEQFF
TRBV19 - CASSFRTGEQYF
TRBV4-1 - CASSQVLFDSSYEQYF
TRBV5-1 - CASSLKGASYNEQFF
TRBV7-8 - CASSLVQGRQPQHF
TRBV7-2 once CASSESAEETQYF
TRBV15 - CATSRGQSYGYTF
TRBV9 - CASSVSTGRGRGSGNTDTQYF